This T cell receptor (beta chain) came from a study of Graves' ophthalmopathy and Graves' hyperthyroidism. On the study more broadly: Investigators collected peripheral blood at initial diagnosis, before any treatment was given.

Study observations and caveats: Blood also carried most expanded thyroid clonotypes exceeding 0.001 frequency.

RNA transcripts served as template for amplifying TCR beta CDR3 sequences. Following a first-round RT-PCR that used HTBI primers, a second-round multiplex PCR was carried out. From the multiplex PCR reads, TCRdb called clonotypes with MiXCR, one entry per CDR3 protein. The table has 300,000 to 450,000 distinct CDR3 sequences, 17% seen once. Other autoimmune diseases, uncontrolled infections, pregnancy and lactation each led to patient exclusion. CDR1 is DFQATT and CDR2 is SNEGSKA in the germline V gene (reference sequence). This CDR3 is 12 amino acids long. The germline V and J ends were trimmed by 2 bases and 4 bases, with 8 bases remaining between them. This clonotype has a single count. Its antigen is as yet unknown.

The clonotype originates from an adult woman with stable Graves' hyperthyroidism. The specimen was peripheral blood. V is TRBV20-1 and J is TRBJ1-1, with D uncertain. The CDR3 sequence: CSARSPSTEAFF. The CDR3 DNA reads as TGCAGTGCTAGATCCCCGAGCACTGAAGCTTTCTTT.